These T cell receptor beta chains were read from a single sample in a study of T cell changes during pregnancy in multiple sclerosis. Repertoires were generated with immunoSEQ multiplex PCR, while TCRdb's copy carries only in-frame clones and drops some. The table has 50,000 to 75,000 clones, nearly 95% seen once. Material: CD8+ T cells from peripheral blood mononuclear cells, obtained in the third trimester of pregnancy. The receptors come from a female donor with multiple sclerosis, enrolled in a pregnancy study. Each CDR3 is given with its conserved first and last residue. Fields, in order: D gene, J gene, clone size, V gene, CDR3 DNA, CDR3 protein. The D gene is left open where the match is weak. Size values are once, few and many counts, or a class for expanded clones, and some rows have none.

D: .
J: TRBJ1-5
size: .
V: TRBV5-1
DNA: TGCGCCAGCAGCTTGGCGGCGGGTCAGCCCCAGCATTTT
CDR3: CASSLAAGQPQHF

D: .
J: TRBJ2-7
size: .
V: TRBV29-1
DNA: TGCAGCGTTGAAATACTTGGAGTAATGAGCGAGCAGTACTTC
CDR3: CSVEILGVMSEQYF

D: TRBD1
J: TRBJ2-2
size: once
V: TRBV5-6
DNA: TGTGCCAGCAGCTTGGGGGACAGGCCTAACCTCCACACCGGGGAGCTGTTTTTT
CDR3: CASSLGDRPNLHTGELFF

D: TRBD1
J: TRBJ2-2
size: .
V: TRBV27
DNA: TGTGCCAGCAGTTTCTCCGGGACAGGGGTTGGCGGGGAGCTGTTTTTT
CDR3: CASSFSGTGVGGELFF

D: TRBD1
J: TRBJ1-1
size: .
V: TRBV6-6
DNA: TGTGCCAGCAGCTCGACAGGGTCTGAAGCTTTCTTT
CDR3: CASSSTGSEAFF

D: TRBD2
J: TRBJ2-1
size: few
V: TRBV5-1
DNA: TGCGCCAGCAGCCCTGGACTAGGTCCCTACAATGAGCAGTTCTTC
CDR3: CASSPGLGPYNEQFF

D: .
J: TRBJ1-3
size: .
V: TRBV5-1
DNA: TGCGCCAGCAGCTTGGATTCAGGGTCTGGAAACACCATATATTTT
CDR3: CASSLDSGSGNTIYF

D: TRBD2
J: TRBJ2-3
size: .
V: TRBV27
DNA: TGTGCCAGCAGTCCCCGGGGGAGGGGCACAGATACGCAGTATTTT
CDR3: CASSPRGRGTDTQYF

D: .
J: TRBJ1-5
size: .
V: TRBV10-3
DNA: TGTGCCATCAGTGGGGGAGAGGATCAGCCCCAGCATTTT
CDR3: CAISGGEDQPQHF

D: TRBD2
J: TRBJ2-6
size: once
V: TRBV4-2
DNA: TGTGCCAGCAGCCAAGGGGGTAGCGGGGTCTCTGGGGCCAACGTCCTGACTTTC
CDR3: CASSQGGSGVSGANVLTF

D: .
J: TRBJ2-3
size: few
V: TRBV7-9
DNA: TGTGCCAGCAGCTCCATAGGGACTACAGGGACAGATACGCAGTATTTT
CDR3: CASSSIGTTGTDTQYF

D: TRBD2
J: TRBJ2-5
size: .
V: TRBV27
DNA: TGTGCCAGCAGTTTATGGACTAGCGGGGTTGAGACCCAGTACTTC
CDR3: CASSLWTSGVETQYF

D: TRBD1
J: TRBJ1-2
size: .
V: TRBV4-1
DNA: TGCGCCGCCGGGACAGCAAACTATGGCTACACCTTC
CDR3: CAAGTANYGYTF

D: .
J: TRBJ2-7
size: .
V: TRBV19
DNA: TGTGCCAGTGGATGGGGCACCTCCTACGAGCAGTACTTC
CDR3: CASGWGTSYEQYF

D: .
J: TRBJ2-1
size: .
V: TRBV6-5
DNA: TGTGCCAGCAGTTACTGGCGGGGAGACTCCTACAATGAGCAGTTCTTC
CDR3: CASSYWRGDSYNEQFF

D: TRBD1
J: TRBJ2-7
size: .
V: TRBV28
DNA: TGTGCCAGCAGCACCACGACAGGGGGCGGGTACGAGCAGTACTTC
CDR3: CASSTTTGGGYEQYF

D: .
J: TRBJ1-3
size: .
V: TRBV6-5
DNA: TGTGCCAGCAGTCCTACCCCTGGAAACACCATATATTTT
CDR3: CASSPTPGNTIYF

D: .
J: TRBJ2-7
size: .
V: TRBV27
DNA: TGTGCCAGCAACGCCAGGGCAGTATCCTACGAGCAGTACTTC
CDR3: CASNARAVSYEQYF

D: TRBD2
J: TRBJ2-7
size: .
V: TRBV10-3
DNA: TGTGCCATCAGTGCCCAACTAGCGGGAGGCGCCTACGAGCAGTACTTC
CDR3: CAISAQLAGGAYEQYF

D: .
J: TRBJ1-1
size: .
V: TRBV30
DNA: TGTGCCTGGAGTGTCACAGGTCGGGGGGCTGAAGCTTTCTTT
CDR3: CAWSVTGRGAEAFF

D: .
J: TRBJ2-6
size: once
V: TRBV6-6
DNA: TGTGCCAGCAGTGGGAGCTCTGGGGCCAACGTCCTGACTTTC
CDR3: CASSGSSGANVLTF

D: TRBD1
J: TRBJ2-3
size: .
V: TRBV5-4
DNA: TGTGCCAGCAGCGGGGGACAGGAGGGAGATACGCAGTATTTT
CDR3: CASSGGQEGDTQYF

D: TRBD2
J: TRBJ2-7
size: once
V: TRBV5-6
DNA: TGTGCCAGCAGCGGGACTAGCTACGAGCAGTACTTC
CDR3: CASSGTSYEQYF

D: TRBD1
J: TRBJ1-5
size: .
V: TRBV6-5
DNA: TGTGCCAGCAGGGAAGGGACAGGGAATCAGCCCCAGCATTTT
CDR3: CASREGTGNQPQHF

D: TRBD1
J: TRBJ2-2
size: .
V: TRBV15
DNA: TGTGCCACCAGCAAAGGGACAGCGAACACCGGGGAGCTGTTTTTT
CDR3: CATSKGTANTGELFF

D: TRBD1
J: TRBJ1-1
size: .
V: TRBV5-5
DNA: TGTGCCAGCAGCTTGCCGGACAGGATCTATGAAGCTTTCTTT
CDR3: CASSLPDRIYEAFF

D: .
J: TRBJ2-7
size: .
V: TRBV21-1
DNA: TGTGCCAGCAGCCCTCCTAACTGCGAGCAGTACTTC
CDR3: CASSPPNCEQYF

D: TRBD1
J: TRBJ1-1
size: .
V: TRBV15
DNA: TGTGCCACCTCGGTGGGACAGGGGTATACTGAAGCTTTCTTT
CDR3: CATSVGQGYTEAFF

D: .
J: TRBJ2-1
size: once
V: TRBV7-2
DNA: TGTGCCAGCATCGGGCAGGGAAGGTTTTACAATGAGCAGTTCTTC
CDR3: CASIGQGRFYNEQFF

D: TRBD1
J: TRBJ2-7
size: .
V: TRBV9
DNA: TGTGCCAGCAGCGCCTCAGGGGGCTATTCCTACGAGCAGTACTTC
CDR3: CASSASGGYSYEQYF

D: TRBD2
J: TRBJ2-7
size: .
V: TRBV4-1
DNA: TGCGCCAGCAGCCGTTCGAGCGGGAGGGCCTACGAGCAGTACTTC
CDR3: CASSRSSGRAYEQYF

D: TRBD1
J: TRBJ2-7
size: .
V: TRBV5-1
DNA: TGCGCCAGCAGCTTGGCCGGGACAGGGGACGAGCAGTACTTC
CDR3: CASSLAGTGDEQYF